Detailed here is one T cell receptor beta chain. Germline V lookup: CDR1 WNHNN, CDR2 SYGVQD (reference sequence). V gave up 4 bases and J gave up 10 bases, with 17 bases separating them. The CDR3 is 14 residues long. Hyperthyroidism was newly diagnosed in patients aged 18 to 65 (duration under 2 months). Fresh peripheral blood, around 10 ml, yielded the PBMCs. TCR beta CDR3 regions were amplified from RNA transcripts. The TCR CDR3 was amplified in a first-round RT-PCR using the HTBI primer set. TCRdb re-derived calls from the multiplex PCR reads in MiXCR, one entry per CDR3 protein. The repertoire includes roughly 100,000 distinct CDR3 sequences, about half of them detected once, and approximately 25% sits in the top ten. The sample belongs to a study of T cells in Graves' hyperthyroidism and ophthalmopathy.

The TCR sequence derives from a man aged 35 to 55 with Graves' hyperthyroidism. The sample was blood. The rearrangement joins TRBV10-1 to TRBJ2-1; D may be TRBD1 (5 bases). The CDR3: CASSAGANTGEQFF. The CDR3 DNA is TGCGCCAGCAGTGCTGGGGCGAACACCGGGGAGCAGTTCTTC.